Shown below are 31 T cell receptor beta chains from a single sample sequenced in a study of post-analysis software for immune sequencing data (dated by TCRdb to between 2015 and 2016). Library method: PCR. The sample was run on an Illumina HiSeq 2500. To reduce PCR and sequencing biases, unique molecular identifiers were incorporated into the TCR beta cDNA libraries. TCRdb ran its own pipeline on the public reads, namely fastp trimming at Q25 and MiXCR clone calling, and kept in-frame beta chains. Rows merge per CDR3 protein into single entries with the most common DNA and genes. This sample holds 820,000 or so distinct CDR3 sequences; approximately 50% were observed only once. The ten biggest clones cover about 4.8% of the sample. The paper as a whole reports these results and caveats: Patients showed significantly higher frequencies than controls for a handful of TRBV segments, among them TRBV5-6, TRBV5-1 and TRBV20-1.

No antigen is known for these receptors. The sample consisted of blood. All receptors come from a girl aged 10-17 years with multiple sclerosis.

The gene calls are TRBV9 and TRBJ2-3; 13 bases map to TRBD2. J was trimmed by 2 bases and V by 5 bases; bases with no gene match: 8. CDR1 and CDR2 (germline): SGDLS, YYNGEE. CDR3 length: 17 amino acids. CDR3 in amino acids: CASSPRLAGGLTDTQYF. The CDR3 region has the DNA TGTGCCAGCAGTCCAAGACTAGCGGGGGGTCTCACAGATACGCAGTATTTT.

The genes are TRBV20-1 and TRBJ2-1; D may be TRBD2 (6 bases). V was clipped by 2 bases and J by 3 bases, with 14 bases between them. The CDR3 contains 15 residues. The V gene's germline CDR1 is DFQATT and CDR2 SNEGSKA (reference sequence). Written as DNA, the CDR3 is TGCAGTGCTAGACCACTGTTGGGGGGCTACAATGAGCAGTTCTTC. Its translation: CSARPLLGGYNEQFF.

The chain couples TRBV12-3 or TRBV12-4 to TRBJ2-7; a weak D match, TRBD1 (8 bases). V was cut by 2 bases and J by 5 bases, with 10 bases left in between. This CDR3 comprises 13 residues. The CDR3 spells CASSLTGGDEQYF. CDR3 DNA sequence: TGTGCCAGCAGTTTAACAGGGGGGGACGAGCAGTACTTC.

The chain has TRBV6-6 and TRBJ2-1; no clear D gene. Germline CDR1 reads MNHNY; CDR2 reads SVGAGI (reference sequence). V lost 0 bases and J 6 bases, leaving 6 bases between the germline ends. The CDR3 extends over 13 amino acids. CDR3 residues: CASSYSSRNEQFF. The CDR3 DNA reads TGTGCCAGCAGTTACTCCTCACGCAATGAGCAGTTCTTC.

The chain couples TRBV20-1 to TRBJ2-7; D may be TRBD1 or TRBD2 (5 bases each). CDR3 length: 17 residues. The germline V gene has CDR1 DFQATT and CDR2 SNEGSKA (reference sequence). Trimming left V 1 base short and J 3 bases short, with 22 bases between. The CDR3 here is CSARAFRAAGSNYEQYF. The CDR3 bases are TGCAGTGCTAGAGCGTTTAGGGCCGCAGGGAGTAACTACGAGCAGTACTTC.

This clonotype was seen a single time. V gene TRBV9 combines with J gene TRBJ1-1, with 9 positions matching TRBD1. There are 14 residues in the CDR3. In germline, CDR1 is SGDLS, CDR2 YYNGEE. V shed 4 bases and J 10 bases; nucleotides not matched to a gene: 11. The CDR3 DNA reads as TGTGCCAGCAGCACTACCCCGGGACAGGGAGGAGCTTTCTTT. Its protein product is CASSTTPGQGGAFF.

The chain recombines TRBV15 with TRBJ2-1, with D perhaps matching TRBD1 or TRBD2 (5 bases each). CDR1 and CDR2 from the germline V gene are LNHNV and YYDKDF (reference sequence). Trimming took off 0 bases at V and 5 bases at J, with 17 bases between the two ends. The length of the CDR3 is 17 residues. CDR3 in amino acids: CATSRDSGTLGDNEQFF. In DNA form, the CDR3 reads TGTGCCACCAGCAGAGATTCTGGGACCCTGGGGGACAATGAGCAGTTCTTC.

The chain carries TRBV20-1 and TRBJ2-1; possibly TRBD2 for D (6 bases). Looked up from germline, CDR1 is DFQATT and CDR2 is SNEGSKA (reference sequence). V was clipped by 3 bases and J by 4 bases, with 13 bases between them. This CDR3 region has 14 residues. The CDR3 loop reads CSARRRDKYNEQFF. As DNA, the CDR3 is TGCAGTGCTAGGCGGCGGGATAAGTACAATGAGCAGTTCTTC.

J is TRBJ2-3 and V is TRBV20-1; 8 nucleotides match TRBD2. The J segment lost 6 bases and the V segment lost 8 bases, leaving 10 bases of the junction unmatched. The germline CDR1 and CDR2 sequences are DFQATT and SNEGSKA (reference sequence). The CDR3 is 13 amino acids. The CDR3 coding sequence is TGCAGTTACCCCGGGACTAGGGGGGATACGCAGTATTTT. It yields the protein CSYPGTRGDTQYF.

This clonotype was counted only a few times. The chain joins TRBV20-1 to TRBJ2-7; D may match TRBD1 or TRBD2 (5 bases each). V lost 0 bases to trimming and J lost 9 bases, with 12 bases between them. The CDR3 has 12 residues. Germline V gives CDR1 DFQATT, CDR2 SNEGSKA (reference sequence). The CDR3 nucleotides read TGCAGTGCTAGAGAACAGGACCGGGGGCAGTACTTC. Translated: CSAREQDRGQYF.

The CDR3 region is CASSSRKTVSGANVLTF. The CDR3 DNA follows: TGTGCCAGCAGCTCCCGGAAAACAGTCTCTGGGGCCAACGTCCTGACTTTC. The chain joins TRBV11-2 to TRBJ2-6; D ambiguous. Germline V lookup: CDR1 SGHAT, CDR2 FQNNGV. CDR3 size: 17 residues. Trimming stripped 4 bases from V and 0 bases from J, with 13 bases between. The full variable domain, with the rest looked up from reference TRBV11-2 and TRBJ2-6, is EAGVAQSPRYKIIEKRQSVAFWCNPISGHATLYWYQQILGQGPKLLIQFQNNGVVDDSQLPKDRFSAERLKGVDSTLKIQPAKLEDSAVYLCASSSRKTVSGANVLTFGAGSRLTVL.

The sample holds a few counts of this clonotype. The DNA of the CDR3 is TGTGCCACCAGCAGCGGGGGTTTCACAGATACGCAGTATTTT. Its translation is CATSSGGFTDTQYF. The chain links TRBV15 to TRBJ2-3; a weak D match, TRBD2 (6 bases). Per germline, CDR1 LNHNV and CDR2 YYDKDF (reference sequence). The CDR3 covers 14 residues. Trimming pared 3 bases from V and 2 bases from J, leaving 9 bases between.

The DNA of the CDR3 is TGTGCCAGCAGTTCGCGGGACAGGGGGAAAGAGACCCAGTACTTC. Protein product: CASSSRDRGKETQYF. This rearrangement joins TRBV12-3 or TRBV12-4 to TRBJ2-7; 11 nucleotides align to TRBD1. Gene TRBJ2-5 matches the end of the DNA better, so the J call may be wrong. The CDR3 is 15 residues long.

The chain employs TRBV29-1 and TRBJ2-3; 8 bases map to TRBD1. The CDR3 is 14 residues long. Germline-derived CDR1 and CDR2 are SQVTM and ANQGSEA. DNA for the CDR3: TGCACAGCTTGGGGCAGGGGGCAGGCAGATACGCAGTATTTT. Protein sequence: CTAWGRGQADTQYF.

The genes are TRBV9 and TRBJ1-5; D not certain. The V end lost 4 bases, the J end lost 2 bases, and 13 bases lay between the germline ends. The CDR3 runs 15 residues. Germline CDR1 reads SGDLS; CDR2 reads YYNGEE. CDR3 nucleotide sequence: TGTGCCAGCAGCCAGGCGGGAGGCGGCAATCAGCCCCAGCATTTT. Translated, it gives CASSQAGGGNQPQHF.

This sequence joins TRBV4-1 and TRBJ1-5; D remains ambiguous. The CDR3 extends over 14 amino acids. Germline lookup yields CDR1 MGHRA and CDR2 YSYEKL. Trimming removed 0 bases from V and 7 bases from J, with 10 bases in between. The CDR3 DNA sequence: TGCGCCAGCAGCCAAGATCCCGTGGGGCAGCCCCAGCATTTT. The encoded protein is CASSQDPVGQPQHF.

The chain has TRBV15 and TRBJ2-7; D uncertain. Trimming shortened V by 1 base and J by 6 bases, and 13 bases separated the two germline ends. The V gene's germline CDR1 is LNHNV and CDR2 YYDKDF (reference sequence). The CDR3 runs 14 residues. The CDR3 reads CATSRGDILREQYF. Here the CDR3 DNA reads TGTGCCACCAGCAGAGGCGACATCCTCCGCGAGCAGTACTTC.

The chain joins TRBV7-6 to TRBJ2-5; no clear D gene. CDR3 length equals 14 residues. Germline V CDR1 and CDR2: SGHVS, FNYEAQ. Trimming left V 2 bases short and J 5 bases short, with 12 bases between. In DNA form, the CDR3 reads TGTGCCAGCAGCTTAAGTACCAGTAAGGAGACCCAGTACTTC. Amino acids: CASSLSTSKETQYF.

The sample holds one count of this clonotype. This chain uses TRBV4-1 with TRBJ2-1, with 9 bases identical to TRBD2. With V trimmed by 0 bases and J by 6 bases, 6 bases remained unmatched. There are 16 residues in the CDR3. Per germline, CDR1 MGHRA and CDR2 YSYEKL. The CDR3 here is CASSQEAVAGVNEQFF. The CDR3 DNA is TGCGCCAGCAGCCAAGAGGCAGTAGCGGGGGTCAATGAGCAGTTCTTC.

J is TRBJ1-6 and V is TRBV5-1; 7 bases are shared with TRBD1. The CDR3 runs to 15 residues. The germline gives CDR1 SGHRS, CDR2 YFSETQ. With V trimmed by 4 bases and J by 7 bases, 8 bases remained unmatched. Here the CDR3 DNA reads TGCGCCAGCAGCCCACGGGACAGACTCAATTCACCCCTCCACTTT. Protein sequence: CASSPRDRLNSPLHF.

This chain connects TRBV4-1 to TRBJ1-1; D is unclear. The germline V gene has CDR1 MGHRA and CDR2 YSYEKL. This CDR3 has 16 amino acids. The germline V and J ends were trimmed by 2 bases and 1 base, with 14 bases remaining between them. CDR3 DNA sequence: TGCGCCAGCAGCCAAATGGTGGCAGACCGGAACACTGAAGCTTTCTTT. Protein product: CASSQMVADRNTEAFF.

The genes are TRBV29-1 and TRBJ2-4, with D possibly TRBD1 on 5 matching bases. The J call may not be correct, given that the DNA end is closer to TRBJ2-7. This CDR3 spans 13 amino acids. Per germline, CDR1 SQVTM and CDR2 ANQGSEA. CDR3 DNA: TGCAGCGCCGAAGGGGTACGGCCCTACGAGCAGTACTTC. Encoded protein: CSAEGVRPYEQYF.

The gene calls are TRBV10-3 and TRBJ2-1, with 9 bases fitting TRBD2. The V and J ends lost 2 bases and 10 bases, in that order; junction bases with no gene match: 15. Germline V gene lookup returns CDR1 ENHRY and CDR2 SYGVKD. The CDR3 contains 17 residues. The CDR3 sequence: CAISEGSGSGRLREQFF. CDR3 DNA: TGTGCCATCAGTGAGGGTTCGGGGAGCGGGAGGTTGAGGGAGCAGTTCTTC.

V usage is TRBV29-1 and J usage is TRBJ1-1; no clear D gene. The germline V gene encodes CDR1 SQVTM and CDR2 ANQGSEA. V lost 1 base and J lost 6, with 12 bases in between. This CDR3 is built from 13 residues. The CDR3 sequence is CSVEGVIMAEAFF. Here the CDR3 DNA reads TGCAGCGTTGAAGGGGTTATCATGGCTGAAGCTTTCTTT.

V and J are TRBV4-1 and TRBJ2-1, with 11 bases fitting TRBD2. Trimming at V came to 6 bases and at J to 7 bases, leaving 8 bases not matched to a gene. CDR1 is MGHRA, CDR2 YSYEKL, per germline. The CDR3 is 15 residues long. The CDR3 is CASRPTSGSMNEQFF. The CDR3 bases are TGCGCCAGCAGACCTACTAGCGGGAGTATGAATGAGCAGTTCTTC.

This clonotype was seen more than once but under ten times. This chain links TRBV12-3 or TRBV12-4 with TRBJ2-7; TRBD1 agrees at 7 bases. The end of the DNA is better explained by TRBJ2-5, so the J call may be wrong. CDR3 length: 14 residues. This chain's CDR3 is CASSLRQGGSTQYF. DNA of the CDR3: TGTGCCAGCAGTTTGCGACAGGGTGGTTCGACCCAGTACTTC.

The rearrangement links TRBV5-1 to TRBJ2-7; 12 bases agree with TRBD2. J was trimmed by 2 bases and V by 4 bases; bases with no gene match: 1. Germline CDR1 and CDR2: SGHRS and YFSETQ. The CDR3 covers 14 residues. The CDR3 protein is CASSGLAGTYEQYF. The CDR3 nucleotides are TGCGCCAGCAGCGGACTAGCGGGAACCTACGAGCAGTACTTC.

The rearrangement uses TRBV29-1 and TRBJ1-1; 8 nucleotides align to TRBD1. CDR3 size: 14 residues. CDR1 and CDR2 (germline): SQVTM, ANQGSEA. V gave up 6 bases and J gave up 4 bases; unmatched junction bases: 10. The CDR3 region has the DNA TGCAGCGTGGGGCCAGGGGGCTTTGGCACTGAAGCTTTCTTT. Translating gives CSVGPGGFGTEAFF.

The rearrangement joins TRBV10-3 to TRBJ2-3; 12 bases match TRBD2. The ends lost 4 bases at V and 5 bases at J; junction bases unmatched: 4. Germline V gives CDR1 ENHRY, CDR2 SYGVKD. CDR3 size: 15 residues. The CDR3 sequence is CAISGTSGIIDTQYF. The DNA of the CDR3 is TGTGCCATCAGTGGGACTAGCGGGATCATAGATACGCAGTATTTT.

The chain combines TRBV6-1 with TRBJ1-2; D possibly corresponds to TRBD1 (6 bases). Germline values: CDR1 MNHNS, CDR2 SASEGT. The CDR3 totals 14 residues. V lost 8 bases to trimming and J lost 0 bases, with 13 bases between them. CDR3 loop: CASGWTAANYGYTF. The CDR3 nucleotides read TGTGCCAGCGGCTGGACAGCAGCTAACTATGGCTACACCTTC.

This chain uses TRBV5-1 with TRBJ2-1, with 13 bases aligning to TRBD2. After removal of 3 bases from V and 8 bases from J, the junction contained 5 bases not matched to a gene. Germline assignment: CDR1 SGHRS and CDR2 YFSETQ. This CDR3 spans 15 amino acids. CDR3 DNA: TGCGCCAGCAGCTCTACTAGCGGGAGGGTCCATGAGCAGTTCTTC. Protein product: CASSSTSGRVHEQFF.